The T cell receptor (beta chain) described here comes from a study of blood T cells in healthy people across ages. A note on this clonotype: Its cognate antigen is unknown.

The use of a sample-barcoded 5' primer and a J-beta primer mix characterized a second PCR of roughly 7 to 11 cycles. Tagging of each cDNA molecule was performed by a template-switch adaptor with 12 random nucleotides. TCRdb reprocessed the 5' RACE reads with MiXCR, giving one entry per CDR3 protein. The repertoire has over 1,500,000 distinct CDR3 sequences, around 50% of them found once; the top ten carry about 2.1%. At least 7 million PBMCs were isolated per sample. Findings and caveats of the study: Diversity estimates from one million T cells were considered underestimates. Possibly, changes in expanded clonotypes were confounded because donor CMV status was unknown.

The CDR3 sequence is 15 residues long. Germline-derived CDR1 and CDR2 are SGHTA and FQGNSA. V dropped 2 bases and J dropped 8; count of bases not matched to a gene: 8. The source is a woman aged 40 to 50 in good health. The chain couples TRBV7-2 to TRBJ2-1; 8 positions match TRBD1. Sequenced sample: blood. The CDR3, as DNA: TGTGCCAGCAGCTTAACAGACAGGGGTTCCCATGAGCAGTTCTTC. Translated: CASSLTDRGSHEQFF.